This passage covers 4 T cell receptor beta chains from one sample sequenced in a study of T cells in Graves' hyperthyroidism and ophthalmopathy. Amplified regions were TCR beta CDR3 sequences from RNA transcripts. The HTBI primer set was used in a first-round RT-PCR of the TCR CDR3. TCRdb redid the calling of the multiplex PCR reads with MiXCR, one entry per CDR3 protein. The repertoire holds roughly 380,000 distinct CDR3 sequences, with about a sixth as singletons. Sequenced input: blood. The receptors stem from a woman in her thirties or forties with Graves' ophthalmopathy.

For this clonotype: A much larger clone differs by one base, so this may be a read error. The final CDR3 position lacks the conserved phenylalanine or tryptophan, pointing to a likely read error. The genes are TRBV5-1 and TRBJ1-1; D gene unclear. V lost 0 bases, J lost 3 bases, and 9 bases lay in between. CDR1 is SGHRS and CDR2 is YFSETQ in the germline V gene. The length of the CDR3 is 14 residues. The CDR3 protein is CASSLVVGYTEAFL. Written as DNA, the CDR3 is TGCGCCAGCAGCTTGGTAGTGGGATACACTGAAGCTTTCCTT.

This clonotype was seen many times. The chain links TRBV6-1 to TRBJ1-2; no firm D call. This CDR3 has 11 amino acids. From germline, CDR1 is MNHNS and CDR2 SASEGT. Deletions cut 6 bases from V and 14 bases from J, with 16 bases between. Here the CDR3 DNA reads TGTGCCAGCAGAAACGGGGAAGCCTGGACCTTC. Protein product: CASRNGEAWTF.

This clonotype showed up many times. The DNA of the CDR3 is TGTGCCAGCAACCAAAATGGACAGCTCCAAGAGACCCAGTACTTC. This codes for CASNQNGQLQETQYF. The chain combines TRBV6-5 with TRBJ2-5; perhaps TRBD1 as D (6 bases). The CDR3 is made up of 15 amino acids. Trimming pared 7 bases from V and 1 base from J, leaving 16 bases between. The germline V gene has CDR1 MNHEY and CDR2 SVGAGI.

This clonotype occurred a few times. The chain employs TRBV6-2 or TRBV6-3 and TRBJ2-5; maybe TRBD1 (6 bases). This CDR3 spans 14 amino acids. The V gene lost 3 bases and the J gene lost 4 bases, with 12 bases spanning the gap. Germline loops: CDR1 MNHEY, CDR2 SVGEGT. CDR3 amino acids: CASSYQGLAETQYF. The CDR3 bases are TGTGCCAGCAGTTATCAGGGGTTGGCAGAGACCCAGTACTTC.